The T cell receptor beta chain described here comes from a study of metastatic and nonmetastatic thyroid tumors. Background on the study: Comparative analysis of repertoires was undertaken across blood and tumor or nodule tissue obtained from malignant and benign thyroid patients.

Study-level results: Malignant thyroid tumors reportedly had TCR beta diversity that was significantly higher than in benign nodules, in blood and tumor.

A note on this clone: As yet, its antigen is unknown.

Original methodology: Clinicopathological groups differed in CDR3, with these differences serving to build a distant-metastasis classifier for papillary thyroid cancer. Using MiXCR, TCRdb re-called clones from the PCR reads. The V and J calls and clone size are TCRdb's, not the authors'. The sample yields about 60,000 clones, around 15% seen once. V lost 2 bases to trimming and J lost 7 bases, with 19 bases between them. The CDR3 loop spans 16 amino acids. Germline CDR1 and CDR2: SGHAT and FQNNGV. Every patient underwent thyroid surgery untreated. The V gene is TRBV11-2, the J gene TRBJ2-3, with D unresolved. This TCR derives from a male donor with papillary thyroid cancer or a benign thyroid nodule (not recorded which). Some clones in this sample may be carry-over from other donors' samples. The sample taken for sequencing was blood. The CDR3 protein is CASSLRSRPVTYTQYF. In nucleotides, the CDR3 is TGTGCCAGCAGCTTAAGGTCCCGTCCCGTAACATATACGCAGTATTTT. Complete variable domain (other parts from reference TRBV11-2 and TRBJ2-3): EAGVAQSPRYKIIEKRQSVAFWCNPISGHATLYWYQQILGQGPKLLIQFQNNGVVDDSQLPKDRFSAERLKGVDSTLKIQPAKLEDSAVYLCASSLRSRPVTYTQYFGPGTRLTVL.